This is a list of T cell receptor beta chains from one sample in a study of immune evolution from preneoplasia to lung adenocarcinoma. Sequencing used immunoSEQ multiplex PCR; TCRdb keeps in-frame clones, though not all of them. The table has more than 10,000 clones, 76% seen once; the top ten hold 25% to 35%. What was sequenced was FFPE normal lung tissue adjacent to the tumor. Receptor source: a person in their sixties with lung adenocarcinoma. Some clones in this sample may be carry-over from other donors' samples. Both conserved end residues are part of each CDR3. Fields, in order: CDR3 length, J gene, V gene, CDR3 protein.

CDR3 length: 15; J gene: TRBJ2-5; V gene: TRBV7-2; CDR3 protein: CASSLGPTREETQYF
CDR3 length: 16; J gene: TRBJ2-3; V gene: TRBV19; CDR3 protein: CASSTDQGARTDTQYF
CDR3 length: 14; J gene: TRBJ2-1; V gene: TRBV10-3; CDR3 protein: CAISGGGPTNEQFF
CDR3 length: 15; J gene: TRBJ2-1; V gene: TRBV5-1; CDR3 protein: CASSFRTSGMVEQFF
CDR3 length: 14; J gene: TRBJ2-5; V gene: TRBV28; CDR3 protein: CASSPPALGETQYF
CDR3 length: 12; J gene: TRBJ2-5; V gene: TRBV30; CDR3 protein: CAWSANFETQYF
CDR3 length: 18; J gene: TRBJ1-2; V gene: TRBV4-1; CDR3 protein: CASSQAPRAQPGNYGYTF
CDR3 length: 16; J gene: TRBJ1-4; V gene: TRBV4-1; CDR3 protein: CASSQGDRSEGEKLFF
CDR3 length: 13; J gene: TRBJ2-7; V gene: TRBV5-1; CDR3 protein: CASSQLEVNEQYF
CDR3 length: 10; J gene: TRBJ2-3; V gene: TRBV10-2; CDR3 protein: CASSRDTQYF
CDR3 length: 12; J gene: TRBJ2-4; V gene: TRBV29-1; CDR3 protein: CSVEGLGNIQYF
CDR3 length: 14; J gene: TRBJ2-7; V gene: TRBV14; CDR3 protein: CASSPVQQSYEQYF
CDR3 length: 18; J gene: TRBJ2-1; V gene: TRBV19; CDR3 protein: CASSIGPPTSGRAVEQFF
CDR3 length: 14; J gene: TRBJ2-1; V gene: TRBV7-8; CDR3 protein: CASSPQTSDNEQFF
CDR3 length: 17; J gene: TRBJ2-1; V gene: TRBV7-9; CDR3 protein: CASSLGRGGPKGNEQFF
CDR3 length: 12; J gene: TRBJ2-7; V gene: TRBV6-5; CDR3 protein: CASSEGGYEQYF